The 14 T cell receptor beta chains listed next were all sequenced from one sample in a study of blood T cell repertoires in COVID-19. Assay: immunoSEQ multiplex PCR; the TCRdb copy retains only in-frame clones and omits some. The top ten clones hold approximately 6.7% of a sample with 70,000 or so clones, over 80% of them seen once. The sequenced sample was peripheral blood. The receptors originated from a woman aged 80 or over with active COVID-19.

V is TRBV5-4 and J is TRBJ2-5, with TRBD2 identical over 9 bases. This CDR3 comprises 17 residues. Trimming took 3 bases from V and 7 from J; bases not matched to a gene: 16. The germline V gene has CDR1 SGHNT and CDR2 YYREEE (reference sequence). Here the CDR3 reads CASSSPGLAHLAGTQYF. The CDR3 nucleotides read TGTGCCAGCAGCTCACCGGGACTAGCACACCTGGCGGGGACCCAGTACTTC.

This clone was seen a single time. CDR3 protein: CASSPPTGGQETQYF. The DNA for the CDR3 is TGCGCCAGCAGCCCTCCGACAGGGGGCCAAGAGACCCAGTACTTC. This chain connects TRBV4-1 to TRBJ2-5, with TRBD1 identical over 9 bases. The CDR3 extends over 15 amino acids. The germline V gene encodes CDR1 MGHRA and CDR2 YSYEKL. The V and J ends lost 4 bases and 1 base, in that order; junction bases with no gene match: 4.

This clone occurred once. J is TRBJ2-2 and V is TRBV7-2; 8 nucleotides agree with TRBD1. This CDR3 contains 15 residues. In germline, CDR1 is SGHTA, CDR2 FQGNSA. The junction had 4 bases not matched to a gene; V was cut back by 5 bases and J by 2 bases. The CDR3 region has the DNA TGTGCCAGCAGCCCCAGGGGGCGCAACACCGGGGAGCTGTTTTTT. Protein: CASSPRGRNTGELFF.

The chain is built from TRBV4-3 and TRBJ1-1, with TRBD1 matching over 7 bases. CDR1 is LGHNA and CDR2 is YSLEER in the germline V gene. The CDR3 runs 14 residues. V shed 0 bases, J shed 10 bases, and the junction held 8 bases outside the gene matches. As DNA, the CDR3 is TGCGCCAGCAGCCAAGACACAACAGGGGATGGAGCTTTCTTT. Translation gives CASSQDTTGDGAFF.

In regard to this clone: A junction boundary mismatches the germline segment, possibly from a read error. The gene calls are TRBV7-7 and TRBJ2-7; TRBD2 agrees at 10 bases. This CDR3 has 15 amino acids. CDR1 SSHAT and CDR2 FNYEAQ come from the germline V gene (reference sequence). CDR3 region: CASSPLAGPGGEQYF. CDR3 DNA: TGTGCTAGCAGTCCACTAGCGGGGCCCGGAGGCGAGCAGTACTTC.

DNA for the CDR3: TGCGCCAGCAGTGAGTCTGCTAGCGGGAGCCGCACAGATACGCAGTATTTT. The encoded protein is CASSESASGSRTDTQYF. The chain employs TRBV10-1 and TRBJ2-3, with 10 bases fitting TRBD2. Trimming took 0 bases from V and 1 from J; bases not matched to a gene: 4. CDR3 length: 17 residues. Germline CDR1 is WNHNN and CDR2 is SYGVQD (reference sequence).

V usage is TRBV29-1 and J usage is TRBJ2-5, with 7 nucleotides matching TRBD2. This CDR3 has 13 amino acids. The junction had 6 bases not matched to a gene; V was cut back by 6 bases and J by 2 bases. The germline CDR1 and CDR2 sequences are SQVTM and ANQGSEA. CDR3 residues: CSVPGRGQETQYF. The CDR3 bases are TGCAGCGTCCCCGGGCGGGGGCAAGAGACCCAGTACTTC.

The chain combines TRBV4-1 with TRBJ2-7; maybe TRBD1 (6 bases). CDR1 and CDR2 (germline): MGHRA, YSYEKL. The V end was cut by 1 base, the J end by 5 bases, with 12 bases between. This CDR3 comprises 14 residues. The CDR3 nucleotides are TGCGCCAGCAGCCAAGCACAGGGCTACGACGAGCAGTACTTC. Translating it yields CASSQAQGYDEQYF.

This chain joins TRBV4-3 and TRBJ1-2; D remains ambiguous. The CDR3 totals 15 residues. V shed 0 bases and J shed 3 bases, with 11 bases lying between them. Per germline, CDR1 LGHNA and CDR2 YSLEER. The CDR3 DNA reads TGCGCCAGCAGCCAAGATGGCACCGAACACTATGGCTACACCTTC. Translating gives CASSQDGTEHYGYTF.

The chain is built from TRBV27 and TRBJ2-2, with D perhaps TRBD2 (6 bases). The CDR3 contains 14 residues. Germline V gene lookup returns CDR1 MNHEY and CDR2 SMNVEV (reference sequence). V lost 2 bases and J 4 bases, leaving 8 bases between the germline ends. The CDR3 is CASSLIGSTGELFF. The CDR3 region has the DNA TGTGCCAGCAGTTTAATCGGGAGCACCGGGGAGCTGTTTTTT.

The gene calls are TRBV4-1 and TRBJ2-3; 10 nucleotides align to TRBD2. J gave up 5 bases and V 4 bases, and 15 bases lay outside the gene matches. The CDR3 is 18 amino acids. The germline gives CDR1 MGHRA, CDR2 YSYEKL. The CDR3 DNA is TGCGCCAGCAGCCTCCCTCCCGGCAGCGGGAGGGAGGGAGATACGCAGTATTTT. It encodes CASSLPPGSGREGDTQYF.

This chain joins TRBV25-1 and TRBJ2-5; 13 nucleotides match TRBD2. CDR3 length: 16 amino acids. CDR1 is MGHDK, CDR2 SYGVNS, per germline. V lost 2 bases and J lost 4; bases outside the gene matches: 4. CDR3 DNA: TGTGCCAGCAGTGAAGACGGGACTAGCGGGATAGAGACCCAGTACTTC. Protein product: CASSEDGTSGIETQYF.

This rearrangement joins TRBV28 to TRBJ1-4, with TRBD1 identical over 8 bases. The CDR3 runs 15 residues. J gave up 8 bases and V 5 bases, and 10 bases lay outside the gene matches. Per germline, CDR1 MDHEN and CDR2 SYDVKM. CDR3 nucleotides: TGTGCCAGCAGTATAGACAGGGGTTTGGGCGAAAAACTGTTTTTT. Its protein is CASSIDRGLGEKLFF.

The chain employs TRBV7-2 and TRBJ2-1; no reliable D call. This CDR3 is 13 amino acids long. Germline CDR1 SGHTA, CDR2 FQGNSA. Trimming stripped 1 base from V and 7 bases from J, with 8 bases between. The CDR3 sequence is CASSLVHGNEQFF. The CDR3 coding sequence is TGTGCCAGCAGCTTAGTGCACGGGAATGAGCAGTTCTTC.